This TCR beta chain was captured in a study of cytomegalovirus exposure and HLA in healthy donors. V gave up 2 bases and J gave up 3 bases, with 8 bases separating them. Germline V gene data show CDR1 as SGHTA and CDR2 as FQGTGA. The length of the CDR3 is 13 residues. PCR involved 60 Vbeta and 13 Jbeta primers. Profiling relied on immunoSEQ multiplex PCR, and the TCRdb table lists in-frame clones only, not all of them. Among nearly 200,000 clones listed, 70% to 80% were seen once. The TCR was taken from a woman between 25 and 40 years old in good health and CMV-seropositive. The sequenced material came from PBMCs. The rearrangement uses TRBV7-3 and TRBJ2-7; maybe TRBD1 (5 bases). CDR3 DNA sequence: TGTGCCAGCAGCTTACAGGGCGGCTACGAGCAGTACTTC. Protein: CASSLQGGYEQYF.